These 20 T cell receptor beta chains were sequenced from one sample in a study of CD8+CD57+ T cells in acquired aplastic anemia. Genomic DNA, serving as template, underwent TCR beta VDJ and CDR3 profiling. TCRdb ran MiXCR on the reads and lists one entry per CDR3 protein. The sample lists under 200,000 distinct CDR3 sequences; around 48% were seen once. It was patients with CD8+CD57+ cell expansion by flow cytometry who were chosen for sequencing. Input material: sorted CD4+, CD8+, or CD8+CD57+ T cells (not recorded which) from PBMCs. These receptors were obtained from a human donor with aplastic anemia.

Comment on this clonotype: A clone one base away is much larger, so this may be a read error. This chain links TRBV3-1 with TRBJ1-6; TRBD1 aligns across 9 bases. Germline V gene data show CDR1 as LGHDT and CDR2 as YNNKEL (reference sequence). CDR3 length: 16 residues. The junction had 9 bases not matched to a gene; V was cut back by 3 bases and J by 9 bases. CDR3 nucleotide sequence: TGTGCCAGCAGCCAGGGGACAGGGTGGTCGAGTTCACCCCTCCACTTT. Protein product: CASSQGTGWSSSPLHF.

CDR3 sequence (DNA): TGTGCCACCAGCTTAAATCCAATTAACACCTACGAGCAGTACTTC. Its protein product is CATSLNPINTYEQYF. The chain joins TRBV15 to TRBJ2-7; unclear D gene. This CDR3 has 15 amino acids. Germline assignment: CDR1 LNHNV and CDR2 YYDKDF (reference sequence). V was shortened by 5 bases and J by 2 bases, with 16 bases between the two germline ends. Supplemented by reference TRBV15 and TRBJ2-7, the full variable domain reads DAMVIQNPRYQVTQFGKPVTLSCSQTLNHNVMYWYQQKSSQAPKLLFHYYDKDFNNEADTPDNFQSRRPNTSFCFLDIRSPGLGDTAMYLCATSLNPINTYEQYFGPGTRLTVT.

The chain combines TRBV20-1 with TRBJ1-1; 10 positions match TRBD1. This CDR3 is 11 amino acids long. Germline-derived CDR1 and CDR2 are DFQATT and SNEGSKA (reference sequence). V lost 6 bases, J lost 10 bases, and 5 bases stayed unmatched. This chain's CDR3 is CSARDRGRAFF. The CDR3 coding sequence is TGCAGTGCGAGGGACAGGGGACGAGCTTTCTTT.

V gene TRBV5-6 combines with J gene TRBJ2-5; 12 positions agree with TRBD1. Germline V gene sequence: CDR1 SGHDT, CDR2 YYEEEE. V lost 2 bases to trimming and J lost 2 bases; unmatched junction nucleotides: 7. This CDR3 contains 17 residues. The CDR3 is CASSFTGTGGWQETQYF. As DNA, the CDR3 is TGTGCCAGCAGCTTCACTGGGACAGGGGGCTGGCAAGAGACCCAGTACTTC.

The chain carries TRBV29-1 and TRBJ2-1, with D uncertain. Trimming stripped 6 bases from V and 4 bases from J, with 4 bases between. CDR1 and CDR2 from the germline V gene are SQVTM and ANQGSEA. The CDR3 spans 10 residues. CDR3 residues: CSVGYNEQFF. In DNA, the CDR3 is TGCAGCGTGGGGTACAATGAGCAGTTCTTC.

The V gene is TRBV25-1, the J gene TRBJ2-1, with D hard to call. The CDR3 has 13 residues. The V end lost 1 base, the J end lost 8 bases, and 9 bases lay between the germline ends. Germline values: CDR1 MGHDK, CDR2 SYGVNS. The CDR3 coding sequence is TGTGCCAGCAGTGAATCCCCCAAGGATGAGCAGTTCTTC. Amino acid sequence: CASSESPKDEQFF. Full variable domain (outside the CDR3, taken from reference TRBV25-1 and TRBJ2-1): EADIYQTPRYLVIGTGKKITLECSQTMGHDKMYWYQQDPGMELHLIHYSYGVNSTEKGDLSSESTVSRIRTEHFPLTLESARPSHTSQYLCASSESPKDEQFFGPGTRLTVL.

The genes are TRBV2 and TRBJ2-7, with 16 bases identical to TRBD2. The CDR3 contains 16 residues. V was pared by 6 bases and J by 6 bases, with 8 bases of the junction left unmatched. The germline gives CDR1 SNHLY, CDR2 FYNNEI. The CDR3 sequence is CASREGLAGGLLEQYF. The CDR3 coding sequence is TGTGCCAGCAGGGAGGGACTAGCGGGGGGGCTACTCGAGCAGTACTTC.

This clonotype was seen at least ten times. The CDR3 nucleotides are TGTGCCAGTAGCAACCTACCGGGACAGGGAAATCAGCCCCAGCATTTT. It yields the protein CASSNLPGQGNQPQHF. The rearrangement uses TRBV19 and TRBJ1-5; 9 nucleotides match TRBD1. This CDR3 comprises 16 residues. Trimming at V came to 6 bases and at J to 4 bases, leaving 10 bases not matched to a gene. CDR1 LNHDA and CDR2 SQIVND come from the germline V gene (reference sequence). The whole variable domain, remainder taken from reference TRBV19 and TRBJ1-5, is DGGITQSPKYLFRKEGQNVTLSCEQNLNHDAMYWYRQDPGQGLRLIYYSQIVNDFQKGDIAEGYSVSREKKESFPLTVTSAQKNPTAFYLCASSNLPGQGNQPQHFGDGTRLSIL.

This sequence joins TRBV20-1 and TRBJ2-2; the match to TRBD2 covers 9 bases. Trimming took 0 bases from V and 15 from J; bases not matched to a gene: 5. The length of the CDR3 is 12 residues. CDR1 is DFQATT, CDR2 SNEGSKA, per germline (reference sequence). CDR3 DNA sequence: TGCAGTGCTAGAGATTTGGCGGGGGGGTTGTTTTTT. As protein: CSARDLAGGLFF.

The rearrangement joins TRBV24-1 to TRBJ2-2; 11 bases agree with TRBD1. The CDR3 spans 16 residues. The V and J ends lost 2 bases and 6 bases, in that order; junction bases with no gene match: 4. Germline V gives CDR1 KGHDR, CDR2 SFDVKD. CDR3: CATSDWDRGVSGELFF. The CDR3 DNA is TGTGCCACCAGTGATTGGGACAGGGGGGTGTCCGGGGAGCTGTTTTTT.

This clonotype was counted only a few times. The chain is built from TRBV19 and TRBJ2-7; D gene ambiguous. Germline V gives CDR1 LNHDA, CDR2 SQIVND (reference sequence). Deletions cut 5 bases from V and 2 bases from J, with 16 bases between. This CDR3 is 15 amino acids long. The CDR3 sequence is CASSPSAGGAYEQYF. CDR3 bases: TGTGCCAGTAGTCCCTCGGCAGGTGGGGCCTACGAGCAGTACTTC. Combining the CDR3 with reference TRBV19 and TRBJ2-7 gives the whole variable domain DGGITQSPKYLFRKEGQNVTLSCEQNLNHDAMYWYRQDPGQGLRLIYYSQIVNDFQKGDIAEGYSVSREKKESFPLTVTSAQKNPTAFYLCASSPSAGGAYEQYFGPGTRLTVT.

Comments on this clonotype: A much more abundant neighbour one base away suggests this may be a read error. CDR3 sequence: CASSPGTNHEKLFF. In DNA form, the CDR3 reads TGTGCCAGCAGCCCCGGGACAAATCATGAAAAACTGTTTTTT. This chain connects TRBV7-2 to TRBJ1-4; TRBD1 might be the D (6 bases). V dropped 5 bases and J dropped 6 bases, with 13 bases sitting between them. The CDR3 loop spans 14 amino acids. Germline CDR1 and CDR2: SGHTA and FQGNSA.

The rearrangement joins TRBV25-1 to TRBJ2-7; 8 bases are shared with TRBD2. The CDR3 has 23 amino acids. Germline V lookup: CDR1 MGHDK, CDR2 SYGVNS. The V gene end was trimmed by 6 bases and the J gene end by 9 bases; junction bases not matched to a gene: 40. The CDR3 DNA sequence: TGTGCCAGCAGCCTCCGAGCGGTGGCGGGAGGAAGACAGCCCCACCGACTGCCCCTAGGGCAGTACTTC. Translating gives CASSLRAVAGGRQPHRLPLGQYF.

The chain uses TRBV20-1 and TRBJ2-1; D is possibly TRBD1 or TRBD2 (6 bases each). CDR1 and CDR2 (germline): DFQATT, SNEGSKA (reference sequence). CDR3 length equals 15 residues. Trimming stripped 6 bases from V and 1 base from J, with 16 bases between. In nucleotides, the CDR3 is TGCAGTGCCTCACTCGAGGGGGGATCCTACAATGAGCAGTTCTTC. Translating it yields CSASLEGGSYNEQFF.

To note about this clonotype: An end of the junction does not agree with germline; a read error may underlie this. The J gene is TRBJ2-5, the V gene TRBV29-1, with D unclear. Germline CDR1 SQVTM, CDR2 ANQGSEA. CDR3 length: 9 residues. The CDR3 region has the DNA TGCAGCGTTCAAGAGACCCAGTACTTC. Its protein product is CSVQETQYF.

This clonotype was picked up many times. CDR3: CASKATGTGGGNEQFF. The CDR3 region has the DNA TGTGCCAGCAAGGCGACCGGGACAGGGGGCGGAAATGAGCAGTTCTTC. This sequence joins TRBV5-4 and TRBJ2-1, with 12 bases that match TRBD1. V lost 6 bases to trimming and J lost 7 bases; unmatched junction nucleotides: 11. Germline CDR1 SGHNT, CDR2 YYREEE (reference sequence). This CDR3 is built from 16 residues.

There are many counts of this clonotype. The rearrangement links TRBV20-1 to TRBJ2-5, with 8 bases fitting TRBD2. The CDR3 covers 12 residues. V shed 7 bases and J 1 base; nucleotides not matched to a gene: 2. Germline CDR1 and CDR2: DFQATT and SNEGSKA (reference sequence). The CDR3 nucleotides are TGCAGTGGGCTAGCGGGCCAAGAGACCCAGTACTTC. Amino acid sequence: CSGLAGQETQYF.

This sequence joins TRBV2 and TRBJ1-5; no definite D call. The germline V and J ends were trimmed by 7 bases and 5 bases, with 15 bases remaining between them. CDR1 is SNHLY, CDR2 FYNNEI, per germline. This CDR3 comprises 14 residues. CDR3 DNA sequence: TGTGCCAGCAAGGGAGAGCTATGGTATCAGCCCCAGCATTTT. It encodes CASKGELWYQPQHF.

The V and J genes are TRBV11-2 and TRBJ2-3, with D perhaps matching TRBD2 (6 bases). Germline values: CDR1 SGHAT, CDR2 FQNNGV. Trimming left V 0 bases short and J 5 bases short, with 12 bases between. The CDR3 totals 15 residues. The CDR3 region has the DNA TGTGCCAGCAGCTTAGAGGAGGGGCGGTTAGATACGCAGTATTTT. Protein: CASSLEEGRLDTQYF.

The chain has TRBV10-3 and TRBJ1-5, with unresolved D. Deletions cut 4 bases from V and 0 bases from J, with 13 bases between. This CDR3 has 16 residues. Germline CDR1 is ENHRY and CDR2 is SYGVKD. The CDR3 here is CAISAEDGYSNQPQHF. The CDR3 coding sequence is TGTGCCATCAGTGCCGAGGACGGATATAGCAATCAGCCCCAGCATTTT.